Below, 24 T cell receptor beta chains from the same sample are listed, as sequenced in a study of blood T cell repertoires in COVID-19. The table came from immunoSEQ multiplex PCR; TCRdb's copy has only in-frame clones and leaves some out. The table shows over 400,000 clones, with roughly 91% occurring only once. The specimen was peripheral blood. Receptors originate from a woman aged 45-65 years with COVID-19, enrolled during active disease.

The sample holds one count of this clone. The chain's CDR3 is CASSRGGGRQLSGNTIYF. The DNA for the CDR3 is TGCGCCAGCAGCCGAGGGGGGGGTCGACAGCTCTCTGGAAACACCATATATTTT. The rearrangement uses TRBV4-1 and TRBJ1-3; D is perhaps TRBD1 (6 bases). Between the trimmed V and J ends, which lost 4 bases and 0 bases, there was a span of 19 bases. The CDR3 is 18 amino acids. Germline V gene data show CDR1 as MGHRA and CDR2 as YSYEKL.

Regarding this clone: This same CDR3 is encoded by further DNA sequences in the sample. For the CDR3, the DNA is TGTGCCAGCAGTTTGACTAGCGGGGGTTACGAGCAGTACTTC. Encoded protein: CASSLTSGGYEQYF. V and J are TRBV6-5 and TRBJ2-7; TRBD2 matches at 12 bases. Germline CDR1 and CDR2: MNHEY and SVGAGI. J lost 4 bases, V lost 4 bases, and 2 bases had no gene match. The CDR3 is 14 residues long.

This chain links TRBV2 with TRBJ2-3; D might be TRBD2 (7 bases). Germline lookup yields CDR1 SNHLY and CDR2 FYNNEI. The ends were cut back, 7 bases at V and 2 bases at J, with 22 bases in the middle. The CDR3 has 17 amino acids. CDR3 region: CASNPAGAGAHTDTQYF. CDR3 bases: TGTGCCAGCAACCCTGCGGGCGCGGGGGCCCACACAGATACGCAGTATTTT.

The chain is built from TRBV6-2 or TRBV6-3 and TRBJ1-1; possibly TRBD1 for D (6 bases). CDR1 and CDR2 (germline): MNHEY, SVGEGT. The CDR3 length is 13 residues. V lost 5 bases and J 4 bases, leaving 11 bases between the germline ends. The CDR3 DNA follows: TGTGCCAGCAGTCCGCAAGGGGGCACTGAAGCTTTCTTT. Translated, it gives CASSPQGGTEAFF.

The chain recombines TRBV19 with TRBJ2-3; 7 bases are a match to TRBD1. The germline V gene has CDR1 LNHDA and CDR2 SQIVND (reference sequence). This CDR3 spans 13 amino acids. The J segment lost 5 bases and the V segment lost 4 bases, leaving 3 bases of the junction unmatched. The CDR3 nucleotides read TGTGCCAGTAGTAGAGACAGGGAAGATACGCAGTATTTT. Translation gives CASSRDREDTQYF.

The gene calls are TRBV10-3 and TRBJ1-2; unclear D gene. V was shortened by 0 bases and J by 3 bases, with 11 bases between the two germline ends. Germline CDR1 ENHRY, CDR2 SYGVKD. This CDR3 contains 15 residues. The CDR3 is CAISESSRNYYGYTF. For the CDR3, the DNA is TGTGCCATCAGTGAGTCCTCCAGAAATTACTATGGCTACACCTTC.

The chain links TRBV10-1 to TRBJ2-1; TRBD2 agrees at 7 bases. Germline V gene data show CDR1 as WNHNN and CDR2 as SYGVQD (reference sequence). CDR3 length: 13 residues. Losses at the gene ends were 2 bases for V and 7 bases for J; bases not matched to a gene: 2. This chain's CDR3 is CASSEVGGNEQFF. The CDR3, as DNA: TGCGCCAGCAGTGAGGTGGGGGGGAATGAGCAGTTCTTC.

The genes are TRBV5-1 and TRBJ2-7; D is undetermined. The ends were cut back, 3 bases at V and 1 base at J, with 8 bases in the middle. The CDR3 has 13 amino acids. CDR1 and CDR2 from the germline V gene are SGHRS and YFSETQ. The CDR3 protein is CASSWALSYEQYF. The CDR3 DNA reads TGCGCCAGCAGCTGGGCGCTATCCTACGAGCAGTACTTC.

The CDR3 reads CASSPYPGTENTEAFF. For the CDR3, the DNA is TGCGCCAGCAGCCCATACCCCGGGACAGAGAACACTGAAGCTTTCTTT. The gene calls are TRBV5-1 and TRBJ1-1, with 7 bases aligning to TRBD1. The V segment lost 4 bases and the J segment 1 base; nucleotides outside the gene matches: 10. CDR1 and CDR2 (germline): SGHRS, YFSETQ. The CDR3 covers 16 residues.

The CDR3 DNA sequence: TGTGCCAGCAGCTTAGGACTGGGAGCTAACTATGGCTACACCTTC. It specifies CASSLGLGANYGYTF. The chain couples TRBV5-4 to TRBJ1-2; D is uncertain. CDR1 SGHNT and CDR2 YYREEE come from the germline V gene (reference sequence). V shed 2 bases and J shed 0 bases, with 11 bases lying between them. This CDR3 contains 15 residues.

This clone was seen a handful of times. The chain combines TRBV5-1 with TRBJ1-1; 8 bases fit TRBD1. Unmatched junction bases numbered 12, after V lost 7 bases and J lost 1 base. Germline V gene sequence: CDR1 SGHRS, CDR2 YFSETQ. This CDR3 is 16 amino acids long. The CDR3 is CASQQRQGARNTEAFF. CDR3 nucleotide sequence: TGCGCCAGCCAGCAGCGTCAGGGGGCGCGGAACACTGAAGCTTTCTTT.

The rearrangement links TRBV18 to TRBJ2-1, with TRBD1 matching 8 bases. The CDR3 has 16 residues. Unmatched junction bases numbered 14, after V lost 4 bases and J lost 9 bases. Germline V gives CDR1 KGHSH, CDR2 LQKENI. CDR3 nucleotide sequence: TGTGCCAGCTCACTCCTCCGGGACCAGGGGGCCCGTGAGCAGTTCTTC. Its protein is CASSLLRDQGAREQFF.

This clone has a single count. This chain links TRBV3-1 (or the pseudogene TRBV3-2) with TRBJ1-1, with TRBD1 as a possible D gene (6 bases). Germline values: CDR1 LGHDT, CDR2 YNNKEL (reference sequence). The CDR3 totals 14 residues. The ends were cut back, 1 base at V and 3 bases at J, with 9 bases in the middle. The CDR3 DNA reads as TGTGCCAGCAGCCAAGTCCAGGGGTACACTGAAGCTTTCTTT. The encoded protein is CASSQVQGYTEAFF.

Turning to this clone: The junction differs from germline at one of its ends, possibly a read error. The chain recombines TRBV3-1 (or the pseudogene TRBV3-2) with TRBJ2-3; 10 nucleotides align to TRBD2. In germline, CDR1 is LGHDT, CDR2 YNNKEL (reference sequence). This CDR3 has 17 amino acids. CDR3 nucleotide sequence: TGTGCCAGCACCCATGGAGTTAGCGGGGGGAGCACAGATATGCAGTATTTT. Translated: CASTHGVSGGSTDMQYF.

This clone was detected only once. V usage is TRBV19 and J usage is TRBJ2-1, with 10 bases aligning to TRBD2. Germline trimming cut 8 bases from V and 4 bases from J; bases unmatched to any gene: 2. Germline CDR1 LNHDA, CDR2 SQIVND (reference sequence). CDR3 length equals 13 residues. CDR3 sequence reads: CASPSGGYNEQFF. CDR3 sequence (DNA): TGTGCCAGTCCTAGCGGGGGTTACAATGAGCAGTTCTTC.

The chain couples TRBV28 to TRBJ1-4; 8 bases agree with TRBD1. The CDR3 sequence is 16 residues long. V shed 6 bases and J 3 bases; nucleotides not matched to a gene: 9. Germline CDR1 and CDR2: MDHEN and SYDVKM. In nucleotides, the CDR3 is TGTGCCAGCAGCCCCGACAGGGGAGGCGCTAATGAAAAACTGTTTTTT. Encoded protein: CASSPDRGGANEKLFF.

V is TRBV5-1 and J is TRBJ1-1; D unresolved. The length of the CDR3 is 12 residues. V was trimmed by 7 bases and J by 2 bases, leaving 9 bases between them. The germline V gene encodes CDR1 SGHRS and CDR2 YFSETQ. In DNA, the CDR3 is TGCGCCAGCCGGAGTCGTAACACTGAAGCTTTCTTT. This translates into CASRSRNTEAFF.

Only one count was recorded for this clone. This chain connects TRBV29-1 to TRBJ1-1; maybe TRBD1 (5 bases). CDR3 length: 15 residues. The V gene's germline CDR1 is SQVTM and CDR2 ANQGSEA. The V gene lost 0 bases and the J gene lost 0 bases, with 11 bases spanning the gap. The CDR3 nucleotides are TGCAGCGTTGAAGATGGTCGGGGGTTGAACACTGAAGCTTTCTTT. The encoded protein is CSVEDGRGLNTEAFF.

CDR3 sequence reads: CASTISTGANTGELFF. In nucleotides, the CDR3 is TGCGCCAGCACAATATCGACAGGGGCGAACACCGGGGAGCTGTTTTTT. The chain has TRBV5-1 and TRBJ2-2; 8 bases are a match to TRBD1. The CDR3 is made up of 16 amino acids. Germline V gives CDR1 SGHRS, CDR2 YFSETQ. The V segment lost 6 bases and the J segment 0 bases; nucleotides outside the gene matches: 7.

J is TRBJ2-2 and V is TRBV3-1 (or the pseudogene TRBV3-2); D remains unclear. This CDR3 is 16 amino acids long. Trimming left V 4 bases short and J 5 bases short, with 17 bases between. Germline-derived CDR1 and CDR2 are LGHDT and YNNKEL (reference sequence). As DNA, the CDR3 is TGTGCCAGCAGCCCCCGGGTGGATCTTTCAACCGGGGAGCTGTTTTTT. Translating it yields CASSPRVDLSTGELFF.

This sequence joins TRBV10-2 and TRBJ2-1, with 7 positions matching TRBD2. The CDR3 runs 15 residues. Germline loops: CDR1 WSHSY, CDR2 SAAADI. Trimming took 6 bases from V and 9 from J; bases not matched to a gene: 14. CDR3 nucleotide sequence: TGCGCCAGCAGAGACCCTCCGACTAGCTATGGTGAGCAGTTCTTC. Protein product: CASRDPPTSYGEQFF.

V and J are TRBV20-1 and TRBJ2-3; 7 nucleotides agree with TRBD1. CDR1 DFQATT and CDR2 SNEGSKA come from the germline V gene (reference sequence). V shed 6 bases and J 9 bases; nucleotides not matched to a gene: 6. This CDR3 has 11 amino acids. The CDR3 bases are TGCAGTGCCTGGGACAGCCCGACGCAGTATTTT. It yields the protein CSAWDSPTQYF.

The V gene is TRBV18, the J gene TRBJ2-1; TRBD2 might be the D (6 bases). CDR1 is KGHSH and CDR2 is LQKENI in the germline V gene. This CDR3 region has 14 residues. V was pared by 0 bases and J by 5 bases, with 8 bases between. The CDR3 bases are TGTGCCAGCTCACCACCCGGAGGGAACAATGAGCAGTTCTTC. This encodes CASSPPGGNNEQFF.

This clone was seen a few times. The chain has TRBV7-9 and TRBJ1-2; D not resolved. The CDR3 consists of 15 residues. From germline, CDR1 is SEHNR and CDR2 FQNEAQ (reference sequence). Deletions cut 2 bases from V and 5 bases from J, with 15 bases between. The CDR3 DNA is TGTGCCAGCAGCTTATCAGTGACTTCTCCTTATGGCTACACCTTC. It encodes CASSLSVTSPYGYTF.